Sequencing of this T cell receptor beta chain was carried out in a study of blood T cell repertoires in COVID-19. Overall study: The United States, Italy and Spain provided the acute and convalescent COVID-19 samples.

The assay was immunoSEQ multiplex PCR, and TCRdb's table has in-frame clones only and misses some. The sample lists around 150,000 clones; around nine tenths were seen once. Germline V CDR1 and CDR2: SGHAT, FQNNGV. This CDR3 is 14 amino acids long. V was pared by 5 bases and J by 3 bases, with 14 bases between. The specimen sequenced was peripheral blood. The J gene is TRBJ2-7, the V gene TRBV11-2, with TRBD1 as a possible D gene (5 bases). This receptor was obtained from a woman in her thirties or forties with acute or convalescent COVID-19. CDR3 loop: CASSPTDTLYEQYF. In DNA, the CDR3 is TGTGCCAGCAGCCCCACGGACACTCTCTACGAGCAGTACTTC. Based on the CDR3 plus reference TRBV11-2 and TRBJ2-7, the full variable domain is EAGVAQSPRYKIIEKRQSVAFWCNPISGHATLYWYQQILGQGPKLLIQFQNNGVVDDSQLPKDRFSAERLKGVDSTLKIQPAKLEDSAVYLCASSPTDTLYEQYFGPGTRLTVT.